The next 23 T cell receptor beta chains were all read from a single sample in a study of T cell responses to AZD1222 COVID-19 vaccine. The protocol was immunoSEQ multiplex PCR, while the TCRdb copy is restricted to in-frame clones and leaves out a portion. The sample shows 50,000 to 75,000 clones, roughly 89% of them seen only once. The input for sequencing was peripheral blood, taken 28 days after the second AZD1222 dose. The receptors here all came from an adult who received the AZD1222 COVID-19 vaccine.

The V call is TRBV15, the J call TRBJ2-7; 11 bases align to TRBD2. The germline V gene encodes CDR1 LNHNV and CDR2 YYDKDF (reference sequence). Trimming took 1 base from V and 12 from J; bases not matched to a gene: 8. This CDR3 is built from 14 residues. The CDR3 nucleotides read TGTGCCACCAGCAGAGTGACTAGCGGGGTGTACCGGTACTTC. It yields the protein CATSRVTSGVYRYF.

The CDR3 loop is CASSPVPGLGGYTF. The CDR3, as DNA: TGTGCCAGTAGCCCCGTGCCGGGACTGGGGGGCTACACCTTC. The chain recombines TRBV19 with TRBJ1-2, with D possibly TRBD1 on 5 matching bases. V was shortened by 6 bases and J by 8 bases, with 19 bases between the two germline ends. Germline V lookup: CDR1 LNHDA, CDR2 SQIVND (reference sequence). This CDR3 is built from 14 residues.

This clone was seen more than once but under ten times. The rearrangement links TRBV28 to TRBJ1-4; unclear D gene. The V and J ends lost 6 bases and 8 bases respectively, with 13 bases between them. Looked up from germline, CDR1 is MDHEN and CDR2 is SYDVKM. CDR3 length equals 13 residues. The CDR3 coding sequence is TGTGCCAGCAGCACGATTTCGGGGGAAAAACTGTTTTTT. Translating gives CASSTISGEKLFF.

This clone has a handful of counts. The chain couples TRBV2 to TRBJ1-4, with D perhaps TRBD1 (6 bases). Trimming took 2 bases from V and 5 from J, leaving 9 bases between them. This CDR3 spans 14 amino acids. CDR1 and CDR2 from the germline V gene are SNHLY and FYNNEI. The CDR3: CASSEQGRNEKLFF. DNA for the CDR3: TGTGCCAGCAGTGAACAGGGGCGAAATGAAAAACTGTTTTTT.

The genes are TRBV10-3 and TRBJ2-5; 11 bases are a match to TRBD2. Germline V gene data show CDR1 as ENHRY and CDR2 as SYGVKD. J was trimmed by 7 bases and V by 4 bases; bases with no gene match: 11. The CDR3 totals 16 residues. CDR3 coding DNA: TGTGCCATCAGTGGCGCCGGGACTAGCGGCTCTAGGACCCAGTACTTC. It encodes CAISGAGTSGSRTQYF.

This chain links TRBV30 with TRBJ1-1; D is uncertain. Germline loops: CDR1 GTSNPN, CDR2 SVGIG (reference sequence). The CDR3 consists of 12 residues. The ends were cut back, 5 bases at V and 2 bases at J, with 9 bases in the middle. CDR3 DNA sequence: TGTGCCTGGGGTGGATTTAACACTGAAGCTTTCTTT. Translating gives CAWGGFNTEAFF. The entire variable domain, with the rest obtained from reference TRBV30 and TRBJ1-1, is as follows: SQTIHQWPATLVQPVGSPLSLECTVEGTSNPNLYWYRQAAGRGLQLLFYSVGIGQISSEVPQNLSASRPQDRQFILSSKKLLLSDSGFYLCAWGGFNTEAFFGQGTRLTVV.

The chain uses TRBV19 and TRBJ2-3; D is perhaps TRBD2 (6 bases). Per germline, CDR1 LNHDA and CDR2 SQIVND (reference sequence). The CDR3 consists of 14 residues. Trimming pared 6 bases from V and 1 base from J, leaving 11 bases between. CDR3 bases: TGTGCCAGTAGCCTTCAGCGGGGCACAGATACGCAGTATTTT. This gives the protein CASSLQRGTDTQYF.

The gene calls are TRBV10-3 and TRBJ1-1; D is undetermined. CDR1 is ENHRY and CDR2 is SYGVKD in the germline V gene. V was cut by 0 bases and J by 1 base, with 9 bases left in between. This CDR3 comprises 15 residues. In nucleotides, the CDR3 is TGTGCCATCAGTGAGTCGGAGGGCGGGAACACTGAAGCTTTCTTT. It encodes CAISESEGGNTEAFF.

A single count supports this clone. J is TRBJ2-1 and V is TRBV6-6; D could derive from TRBD1 or TRBD2 (5 bases each). The CDR3 spans 14 residues. Germline lookup yields CDR1 MNHNY and CDR2 SVGAGI (reference sequence). Trimming removed 2 bases at V and 4 bases at J, with 9 bases between. The CDR3 loop is CASSYRDRYNEQFF. As DNA, the CDR3 is TGTGCCAGCAGTTACAGGGACCGTTACAATGAGCAGTTCTTC.

This chain uses TRBV11-2 with TRBJ1-1, with D perhaps TRBD1 (5 bases). CDR1 SGHAT and CDR2 FQNNGV come from the germline V gene. This CDR3 has 13 amino acids. Trimming took off 11 bases at V and 1 base at J, with 14 bases between the two ends. Here the CDR3 DNA reads TGTGCCTCAAAGGGGATGGGGAACACTGAAGCTTTCTTT. Amino acids: CASKGMGNTEAFF.

This chain connects TRBV28 to TRBJ2-1; TRBD2 aligns across 11 bases. The germline V gene has CDR1 MDHEN and CDR2 SYDVKM. The CDR3 is 15 residues long. Trimming took 5 bases from V and 6 from J; bases not matched to a gene: 6. This chain's CDR3 is CASSPHSGGGNEQFF. The CDR3 DNA follows: TGTGCCAGCAGTCCTCATAGCGGGGGGGGCAATGAGCAGTTCTTC.

Notes on this clone: The junction shows a germline mismatch at one end, possibly a read error. The chain recombines TRBV30 with TRBJ1-2; D remains ambiguous. Germline V gene sequence: CDR1 GTSNPN, CDR2 SVGIG (reference sequence). CDR3 size: 13 residues. As DNA, the CDR3 is TGTGCATGGAGTGTAAAGCCTAACTATGGCTACACCTTC. Encoded protein: CAWSVKPNYGYTF.

Remarks on this clone: Other nucleotide sequences from this sample produce the same CDR3. The V gene is TRBV24-1, the J gene TRBJ1-5; D unresolved. The germline V gene encodes CDR1 KGHDR and CDR2 SFDVKD. V lost 3 bases to trimming and J lost 4 bases, with 3 bases between them. This CDR3 comprises 12 residues. The CDR3 loop is CATSDPNQPQHF. The DNA of the CDR3 is TGTGCCACCAGTGATCCAAATCAGCCCCAGCATTTT.

V and J are TRBV11-3 and TRBJ1-4; weak D call: TRBD1 (5 bases). V lost 6 bases to trimming and J lost 3 bases, with 14 bases between them. The germline CDR1 and CDR2 sequences are SGHNT and YENEEA. This CDR3 is built from 15 residues. The CDR3 DNA is TGTGCCAGCAGGAGTCTCCGGGACCCTAATGAAAAACTGTTTTTT. It specifies CASRSLRDPNEKLFF.

For this clone: The sample has other DNA sequences that encode this CDR3 too. The chain carries TRBV5-1 and TRBJ2-5; D call uncertain. Germline V CDR1 and CDR2: SGHRS, YFSETQ. Trimming took 0 bases from V and 5 from J, leaving 5 bases between them. The CDR3 consists of 12 residues. The CDR3, as DNA: TGCGCCAGCAGCTTGGCCGGTGAGACCCAGTACTTC. This encodes CASSLAGETQYF.

V usage is TRBV25-1 and J usage is TRBJ1-6, with TRBD1 matching over 9 bases. CDR3 length: 16 amino acids. CDR1 MGHDK and CDR2 SYGVNS come from the germline V gene. After removal of 7 bases from V and 7 bases from J, the junction contained 11 bases not matched to a gene. The CDR3 DNA sequence: TGTGCCAGCACTCCTTATGGGACAGGGAACAATTCACCCCTCCACTTT. Encoded protein: CASTPYGTGNNSPLHF.

The chain links TRBV5-1 to TRBJ2-7, with D perhaps TRBD2 (6 bases). The CDR3 loop spans 15 amino acids. The V and J ends lost 0 bases and 2 bases respectively, with 12 bases between them. Germline V lookup: CDR1 SGHRS, CDR2 YFSETQ. The CDR3 DNA is TGCGCCAGCAGCTTGGAAGGGAGGCGCACCTACGAGCAGTACTTC. Protein sequence: CASSLEGRRTYEQYF.

The gene calls are TRBV15 and TRBJ2-7, with D uncertain. The CDR3 totals 13 residues. V was cut by 0 bases and J by 3 bases, with 6 bases left in between. Germline CDR1 LNHNV, CDR2 YYDKDF (reference sequence). CDR3 sequence: CATSRDVLYEQYF. CDR3 DNA sequence: TGTGCCACCAGCAGAGATGTCCTCTACGAGCAGTACTTC.

V gene TRBV27 combines with J gene TRBJ2-3, with D perhaps TRBD1 (6 bases). Trimming pared 3 bases from V and 1 base from J, leaving 11 bases between. Germline CDR1 and CDR2: MNHEY and SMNVEV (reference sequence). This CDR3 comprises 15 residues. In DNA, the CDR3 is TGTGCCAGCAGTTTGGCCAGGGGACGCACAGATACGCAGTATTTT. As protein: CASSLARGRTDTQYF.

V is TRBV28 and J is TRBJ2-1; TRBD2 is a possible D gene (7 bases). The germline V and J ends were trimmed by 7 bases and 5 bases, with 18 bases remaining between them. The V gene's germline CDR1 is MDHEN and CDR2 SYDVKM. CDR3 length: 15 residues. DNA for the CDR3: TGTGCCAGCACCTGGGAACAGGGACTAAACAATGAGCAGTTCTTC. As protein: CASTWEQGLNNEQFF.

V and J are TRBV9 and TRBJ2-2, with TRBD1 identical over 7 bases. Germline CDR1 is SGDLS and CDR2 is YYNGEE. The CDR3 has 15 residues. The V and J ends lost 4 bases and 4 bases, in that order; junction bases with no gene match: 7. The CDR3 region has the DNA TGTGCCAGCAGCCTAAGACAGGGTACCACCGGGGAGCTGTTTTTT. Amino acid sequence: CASSLRQGTTGELFF.

The chain is built from TRBV24-1 and TRBJ2-2; TRBD2 aligns across 9 bases. Losses at the gene ends were 3 bases for V and 5 bases for J; bases not matched to a gene: 6. The CDR3 has 16 amino acids. Germline lookup yields CDR1 KGHDR and CDR2 SFDVKD. Here the CDR3 DNA reads TGTGCCACCAGTGATCCCAAAAGCGGGGGGACCGGGGAGCTGTTTTTT. Translated, it gives CATSDPKSGGTGELFF.

The CDR3 bases are TGTGCCAGCAGTGACTCCCCGAGCCTAGATACGCAGTATTTT. Translating gives CASSDSPSLDTQYF. The chain uses TRBV6-4 and TRBJ2-3; D is ambiguous. Germline V gene sequence: CDR1 MRHNA, CDR2 SNTAGT. With 0 bases removed from V and 5 bases from J, the gap between germline ends came to 9 bases. The CDR3 is 14 residues long.